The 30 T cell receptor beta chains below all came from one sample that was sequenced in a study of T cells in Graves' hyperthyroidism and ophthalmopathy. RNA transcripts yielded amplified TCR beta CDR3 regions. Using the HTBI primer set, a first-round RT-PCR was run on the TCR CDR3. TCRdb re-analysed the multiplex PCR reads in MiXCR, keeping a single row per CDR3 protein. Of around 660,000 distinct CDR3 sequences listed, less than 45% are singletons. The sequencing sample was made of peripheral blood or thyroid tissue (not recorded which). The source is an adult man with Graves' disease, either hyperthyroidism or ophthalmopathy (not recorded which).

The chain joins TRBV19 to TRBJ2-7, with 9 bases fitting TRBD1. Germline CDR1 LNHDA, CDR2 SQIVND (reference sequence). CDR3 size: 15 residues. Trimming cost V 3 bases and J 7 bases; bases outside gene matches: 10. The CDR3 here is CASSMGGQGMREQYF. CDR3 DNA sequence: TGTGCCAGTAGTATGGGGGGACAGGGAATGCGGGAGCAGTACTTC. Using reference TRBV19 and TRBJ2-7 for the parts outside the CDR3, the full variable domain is DGGITQSPKYLFRKEGQNVTLSCEQNLNHDAMYWYRQDPGQGLRLIYYSQIVNDFQKGDIAEGYSVSREKKESFPLTVTSAQKNPTAFYLCASSMGGQGMREQYFGPGTRLTVT.

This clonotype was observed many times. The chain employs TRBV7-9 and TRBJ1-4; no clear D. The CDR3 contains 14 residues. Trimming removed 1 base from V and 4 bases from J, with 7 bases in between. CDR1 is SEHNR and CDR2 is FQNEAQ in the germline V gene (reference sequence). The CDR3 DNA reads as TGTGCCAGCAGCTTAGTAACAGTTAATGAAAAACTGTTTTTT. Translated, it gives CASSLVTVNEKLFF.

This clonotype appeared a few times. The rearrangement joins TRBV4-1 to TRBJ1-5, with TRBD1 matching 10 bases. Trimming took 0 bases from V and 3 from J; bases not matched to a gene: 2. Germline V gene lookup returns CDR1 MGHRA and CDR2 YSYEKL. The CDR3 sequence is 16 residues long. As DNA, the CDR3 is TGCGCCAGCAGCCAAGAGGGGACAGGGGTCAATCAGCCCCAGCATTTT. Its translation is CASSQEGTGVNQPQHF.

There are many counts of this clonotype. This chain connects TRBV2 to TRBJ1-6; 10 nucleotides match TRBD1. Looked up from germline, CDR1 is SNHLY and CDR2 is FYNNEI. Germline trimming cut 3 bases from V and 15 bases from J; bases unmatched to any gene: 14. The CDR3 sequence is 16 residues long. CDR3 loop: CASSDSGDRGMRGLHF. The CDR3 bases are TGTGCCAGCAGTGATTCTGGGGACAGGGGCATGAGAGGCCTCCACTTT. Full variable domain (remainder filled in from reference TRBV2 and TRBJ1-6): EPEVTQTPSHQVTQMGQEVILRCVPISNHLYFYWYRQILGQKVEFLVSFYNNEISEKSEIFDDQFSVERPDGSNFTLKIRSTKLEDSAMYFCASSDSGDRGMRGLHFGNGTRLTVT.

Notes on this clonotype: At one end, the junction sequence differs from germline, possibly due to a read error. The CDR3: CASSPHPGRRVF. The CDR3 DNA reads TGTGCCAGCAGTCCCCACCCAGGCCGACGGGTCTTC. The V call is TRBV12-3 or TRBV12-4, the J call TRBJ1-1; no firm D call. The CDR3 length is 12 residues.

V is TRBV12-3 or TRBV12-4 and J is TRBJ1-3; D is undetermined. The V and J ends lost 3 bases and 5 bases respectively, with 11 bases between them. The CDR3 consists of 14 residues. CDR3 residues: CASSLISGRNTIYF. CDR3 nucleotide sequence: TGTGCCAGCAGTTTGATATCAGGCCGAAACACCATATATTTT.

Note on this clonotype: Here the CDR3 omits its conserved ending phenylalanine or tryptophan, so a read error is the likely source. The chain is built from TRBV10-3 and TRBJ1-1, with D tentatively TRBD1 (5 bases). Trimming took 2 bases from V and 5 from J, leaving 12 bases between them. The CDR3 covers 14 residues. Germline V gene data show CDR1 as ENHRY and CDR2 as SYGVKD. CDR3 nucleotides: TGTGCCATCAGTGAGCCCAGGGTGAGAACTGAAGCTTTCCTT. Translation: CAISEPRVRTEAFL.

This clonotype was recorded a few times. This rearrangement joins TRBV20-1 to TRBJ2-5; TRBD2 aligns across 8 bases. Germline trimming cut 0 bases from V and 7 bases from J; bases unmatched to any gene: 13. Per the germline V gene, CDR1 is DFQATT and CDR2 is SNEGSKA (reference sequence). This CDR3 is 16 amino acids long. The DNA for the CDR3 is TGCAGTGCTAGAGAGCTTACTAGCGGTTCGCTGTGGACCCAGTACTTC. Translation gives CSARELTSGSLWTQYF.

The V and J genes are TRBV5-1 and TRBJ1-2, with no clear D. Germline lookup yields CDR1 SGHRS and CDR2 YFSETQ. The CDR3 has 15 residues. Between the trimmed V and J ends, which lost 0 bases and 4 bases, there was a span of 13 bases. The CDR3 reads CASSLEGKGGYGYTF. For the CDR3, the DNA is TGCGCCAGCAGCTTGGAAGGGAAAGGAGGCTATGGCTACACCTTC. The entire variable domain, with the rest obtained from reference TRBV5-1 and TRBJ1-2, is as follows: KAGVTQTPRYLIKTRGQQVTLSCSPISGHRSVSWYQQTPGQGLQFLFEYFSETQRNKGNFPGRFSGRQFSNSRSEMNVSTLELGDSALYLCASSLEGKGGYGYTFGSGTRLTVV.

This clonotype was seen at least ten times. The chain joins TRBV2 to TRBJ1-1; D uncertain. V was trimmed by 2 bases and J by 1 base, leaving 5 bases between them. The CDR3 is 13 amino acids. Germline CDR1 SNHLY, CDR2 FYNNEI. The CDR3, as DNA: TGTGCCAGCAGTGAACAGGCGAACACTGAAGCTTTCTTT. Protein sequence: CASSEQANTEAFF.

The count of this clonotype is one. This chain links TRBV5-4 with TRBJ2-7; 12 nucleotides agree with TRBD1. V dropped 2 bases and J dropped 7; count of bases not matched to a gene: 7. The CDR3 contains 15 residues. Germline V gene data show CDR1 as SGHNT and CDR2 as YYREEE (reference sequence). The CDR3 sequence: CASSLPGQGAVEQYF. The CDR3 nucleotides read TGTGCCAGCAGCTTACCGGGACAGGGGGCGGTGGAGCAGTACTTC.

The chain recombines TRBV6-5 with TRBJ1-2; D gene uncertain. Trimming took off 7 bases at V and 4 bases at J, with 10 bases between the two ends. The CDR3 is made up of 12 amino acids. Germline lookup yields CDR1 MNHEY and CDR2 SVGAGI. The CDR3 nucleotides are TGTGCCAGCAAGGATAGCGTCTATGGCTACACCTTC. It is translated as CASKDSVYGYTF.

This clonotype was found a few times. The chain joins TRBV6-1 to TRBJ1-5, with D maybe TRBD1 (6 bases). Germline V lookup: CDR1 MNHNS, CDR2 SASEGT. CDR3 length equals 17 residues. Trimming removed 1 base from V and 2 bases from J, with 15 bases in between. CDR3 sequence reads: CASSEDRGGTGNQPQHF. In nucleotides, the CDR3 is TGTGCCAGCAGTGAAGATAGGGGGGGGACGGGCAATCAGCCCCAGCATTTT.

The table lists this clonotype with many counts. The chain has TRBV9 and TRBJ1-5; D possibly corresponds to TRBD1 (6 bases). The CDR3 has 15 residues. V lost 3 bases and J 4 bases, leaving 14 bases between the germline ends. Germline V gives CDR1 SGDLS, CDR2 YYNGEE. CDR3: CASSADGTSNQPQHF. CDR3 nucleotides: TGTGCCAGCAGCGCCGACGGGACATCTAATCAGCCCCAGCATTTT.

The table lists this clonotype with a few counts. CDR3 residues: CASSIVAGITYEQYF. Written as DNA, the CDR3 is TGTGCCAGTAGTATAGTGGCAGGGATCACCTACGAGCAGTACTTC. V gene TRBV19 combines with J gene TRBJ2-7; a possible D gene is TRBD1 (5 bases). Germline loops: CDR1 LNHDA, CDR2 SQIVND (reference sequence). There are 15 residues in the CDR3. V lost 1 base, J lost 2 bases, and 12 bases lay in between.

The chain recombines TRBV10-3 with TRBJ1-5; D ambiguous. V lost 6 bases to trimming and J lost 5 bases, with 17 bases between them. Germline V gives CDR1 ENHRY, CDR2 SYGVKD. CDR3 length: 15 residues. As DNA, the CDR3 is TGTGCCATCAGGCTTGAGGCTCAGTGGGATCAGCCCCAGCATTTT. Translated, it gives CAIRLEAQWDQPQHF.

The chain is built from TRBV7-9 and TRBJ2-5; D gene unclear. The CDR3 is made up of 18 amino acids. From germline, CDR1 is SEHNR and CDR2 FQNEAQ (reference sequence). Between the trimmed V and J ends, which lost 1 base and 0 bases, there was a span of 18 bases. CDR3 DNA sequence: TGTGCCAGCAGCTTAGTTGAGACTTGGCCCGTTAACCAAGAGACCCAGTACTTC. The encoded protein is CASSLVETWPVNQETQYF.

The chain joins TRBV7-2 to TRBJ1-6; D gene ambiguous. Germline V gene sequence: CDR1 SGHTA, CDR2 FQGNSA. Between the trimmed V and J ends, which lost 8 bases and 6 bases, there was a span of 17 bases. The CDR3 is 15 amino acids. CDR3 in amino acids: CASRSSRLSNSPLHF. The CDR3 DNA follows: TGTGCCAGCCGGTCATCCCGGCTTTCTAATTCACCCCTCCACTTT.

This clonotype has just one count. The CDR3 sequence: CASSQDRGISYEQYF. CDR3 DNA: TGTGCCAGCAGCCAAGATAGAGGGATCTCCTACGAGCAGTACTTC. The chain combines TRBV2 with TRBJ2-7, with D maybe TRBD2 (5 bases). The CDR3 is 15 amino acids. With 6 bases removed from V and 0 bases from J, the gap between germline ends came to 15 bases. CDR1 is SNHLY, CDR2 FYNNEI, per germline.

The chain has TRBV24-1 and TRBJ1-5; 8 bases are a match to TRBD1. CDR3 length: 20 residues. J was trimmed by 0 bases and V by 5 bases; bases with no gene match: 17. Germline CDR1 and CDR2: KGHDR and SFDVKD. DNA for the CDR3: TGTGCCACCAGTGGGGGCGGACAGGGCCGCACCGAATATAGCAATCAGCCCCAGCATTTT. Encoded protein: CATSGGGQGRTEYSNQPQHF.

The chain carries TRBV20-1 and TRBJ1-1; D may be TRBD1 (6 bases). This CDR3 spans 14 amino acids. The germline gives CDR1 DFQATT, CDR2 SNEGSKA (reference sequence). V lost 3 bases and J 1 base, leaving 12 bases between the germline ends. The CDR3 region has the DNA TGCAGTGCTAGTGAGGCAGGGGAGAACACTGAAGCTTTCTTT. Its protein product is CSASEAGENTEAFF.

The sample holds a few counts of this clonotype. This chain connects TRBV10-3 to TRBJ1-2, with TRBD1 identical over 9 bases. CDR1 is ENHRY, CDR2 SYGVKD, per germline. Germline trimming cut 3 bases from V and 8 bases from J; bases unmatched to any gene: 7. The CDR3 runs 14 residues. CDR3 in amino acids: CAISDSGTGNGYTF. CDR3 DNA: TGTGCCATCAGTGATTCCGGGACAGGGAACGGCTACACCTTC.

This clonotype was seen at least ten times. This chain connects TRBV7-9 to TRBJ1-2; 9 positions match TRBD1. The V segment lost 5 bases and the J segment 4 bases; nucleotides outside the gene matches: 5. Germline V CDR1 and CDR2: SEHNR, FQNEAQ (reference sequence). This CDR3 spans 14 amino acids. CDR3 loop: CASSQEDRGYGYTF. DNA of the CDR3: TGTGCCAGCAGCCAAGAGGACAGGGGCTATGGCTACACCTTC. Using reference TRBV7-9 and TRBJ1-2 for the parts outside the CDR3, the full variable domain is DTGVSQNPRHKITKRGQNVTFRCDPISEHNRLYWYRQTLGQGPEFLTYFQNEAQLEKSRLLSDRFSAERPKGSFSTLEIQRTEQGDSAMYLCASSQEDRGYGYTFGSGTRLTVV.

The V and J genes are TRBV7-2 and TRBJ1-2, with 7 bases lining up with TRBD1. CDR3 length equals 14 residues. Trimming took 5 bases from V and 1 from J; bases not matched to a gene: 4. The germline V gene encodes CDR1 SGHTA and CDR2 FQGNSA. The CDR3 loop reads CASSRTGFNYGYTF. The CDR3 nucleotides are TGTGCCAGCAGCCGGACAGGCTTTAACTATGGCTACACCTTC.

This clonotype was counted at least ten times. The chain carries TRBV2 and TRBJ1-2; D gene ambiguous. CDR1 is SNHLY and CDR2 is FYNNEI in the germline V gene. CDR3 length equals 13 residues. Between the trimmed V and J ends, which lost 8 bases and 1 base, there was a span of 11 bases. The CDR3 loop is CASDSRSNYGYTF. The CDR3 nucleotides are TGTGCCAGCGATTCCAGGAGTAACTATGGCTACACCTTC.

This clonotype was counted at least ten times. Written as DNA, the CDR3 is TGTGCCAGTAGTATCAGTGAGGAACCAATTTACTATGGCTACACCTTC. This translates into CASSISEEPIYYGYTF. The chain has TRBV19 and TRBJ1-2; D is unclear. V was clipped by 3 bases and J by 3 bases, with 17 bases between them. There are 16 residues in the CDR3. Germline values: CDR1 LNHDA, CDR2 SQIVND (reference sequence).

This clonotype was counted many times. CDR3 protein: CSKTEVGTEAFF. In DNA form, the CDR3 reads TGCAGCAAAACAGAAGTCGGAACTGAAGCTTTCTTT. This chain joins TRBV29-1 and TRBJ1-1; no clear D gene. CDR3 size: 12 residues. The V and J ends lost 8 bases and 5 bases respectively, with 15 bases between them. Germline lookup yields CDR1 SQVTM and CDR2 ANQGSEA.

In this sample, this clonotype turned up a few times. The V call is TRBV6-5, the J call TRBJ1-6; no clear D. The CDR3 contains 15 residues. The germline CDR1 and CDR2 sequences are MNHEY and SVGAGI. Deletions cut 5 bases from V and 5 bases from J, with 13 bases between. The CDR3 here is CASSERTGNNSPLHF. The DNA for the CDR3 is TGTGCCAGCAGTGAAAGGACGGGTAATAATTCACCCCTCCACTTT.

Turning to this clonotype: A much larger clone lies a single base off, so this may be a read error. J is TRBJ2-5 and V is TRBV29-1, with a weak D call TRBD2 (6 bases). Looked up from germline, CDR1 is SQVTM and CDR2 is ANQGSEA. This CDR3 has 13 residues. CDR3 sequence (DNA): TGCAGCGCCCCTAGCGCAGGGAGAGAGATCCAGTACTTC. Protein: CSAPSAGREIQYF.

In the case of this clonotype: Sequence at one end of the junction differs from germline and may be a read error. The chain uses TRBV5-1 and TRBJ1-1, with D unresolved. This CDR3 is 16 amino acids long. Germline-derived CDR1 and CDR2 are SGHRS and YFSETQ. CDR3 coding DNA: TGCACCAGCAGCTATTCGAGGCCCGCCGTGGACACTGAAGCTTTCTTT. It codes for CTSSYSRPAVDTEAFF.